This note documents a single T cell receptor (beta chain) sequence. This record comes from a study of blood T cell repertoires in COVID-19. The length of the CDR3 is 16 residues. Losses at the gene ends were 0 bases for V and 9 bases for J; bases not matched to a gene: 9. Germline loops: CDR1 LGHDT, CDR2 YNNKEL (reference sequence). Clones were read by immunoSEQ multiplex PCR, and TCRdb kept only the in-frame ones, dropping some. Altogether about 520,000 clones are present, 70% to 90% being singletons, with the ten largest covering approximately 3.4%. Sequencing input: peripheral blood. The source is a human donor in a cohort sampled during active COVID-19. The chain uses TRBV3-1 (or the pseudogene TRBV3-2) and TRBJ2-7; 12 bases align to TRBD2. The DNA of the CDR3 is TGTGCCAGCAGCCAAGATCCGCTAGCGGGAGGGTCCGGGCAGTACTTC. Translation: CASSQDPLAGGSGQYF.